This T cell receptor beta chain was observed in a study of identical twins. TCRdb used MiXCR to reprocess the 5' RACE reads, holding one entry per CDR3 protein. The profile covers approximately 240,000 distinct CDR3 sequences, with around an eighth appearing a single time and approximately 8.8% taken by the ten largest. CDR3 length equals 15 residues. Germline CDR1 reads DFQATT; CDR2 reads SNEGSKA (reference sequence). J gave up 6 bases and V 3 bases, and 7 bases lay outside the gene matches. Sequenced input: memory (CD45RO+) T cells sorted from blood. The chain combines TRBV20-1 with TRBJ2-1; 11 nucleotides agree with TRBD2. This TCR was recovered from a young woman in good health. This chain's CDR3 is CSARDPSGRPNEQFF. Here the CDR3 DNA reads TGCAGTGCTAGGGACCCTAGCGGGAGGCCCAATGAGCAGTTCTTC.